This T cell receptor beta chain is from a study of T-cell reconstitution after alpha-beta-depleted transplantation in children. The study's findings and limits: The study traced high day-60 TCRbeta diversity in some patients to surviving recipient T cells and thymic progenitors. As was reported, about two months after transplant, alpha-beta T cells came from several hundred expanded graft clones. When one year had passed after transplant, most T-cell counts and diversity came from newly produced T cells.

As for this clonotype: What it recognizes is unknown.

Deletions cut 8 bases from V and 0 bases from J, with 19 bases between. Germline V gives CDR1 KGHSH, CDR2 LQKENI. There are 16 residues in the CDR3. Molecular barcoding with unique molecular identifiers was used for the TCRbeta library. TCRdb re-analysed the PCR reads in MiXCR, keeping a single row per CDR3 protein. The profile shows around 700,000 distinct CDR3 sequences, around 12% of them singletons. The sample consisted of PBMCs, taken before TCRalphabeta/CD19-depleted stem cell transplant. The chain carries TRBV18 and TRBJ1-1; maybe TRBD1 (5 bases). This sequence originates from a girl aged 2 to 9 with congenital amegakaryocytic thrombocytopenia, due to receive a stem cell transplant. The CDR3 loop reads CASPSFARGLNTEAFF. CDR3 DNA sequence: TGTGCCAGCCCAAGTTTTGCAAGGGGTCTGAACACTGAAGCTTTCTTT. Combining the CDR3 with reference TRBV18 and TRBJ1-1 gives the whole variable domain NAGVMQNPRHLVRRRGQEARLRCSPMKGHSHVYWYRQLPEEGLKFMVYLQKENIIDESGMPKERFSAEFPKEGPSILRIQQVVRGDSAAYFCASPSFARGLNTEAFFGQGTRLTVV.